Below, one TCR beta chain is given with its context. The data derive from a study of blood T cell repertoires in COVID-19. About the study: Acute-phase and convalescent COVID-19 samples originated in the United States, Italy and Spain.

A Seattle source enrolled patients during active infection and followed them longitudinally. Germline CDR1 reads SGDLS; CDR2 reads YYNGEE. V dropped 0 bases and J dropped 3; count of bases not matched to a gene: 6. There are 16 residues in the CDR3. In the original workflow: Cell counts per sample came from amplifying reference gene primers. TCRdb's table, derived via immunoSEQ multiplex PCR, lists solely in-frame clones and lacks some. The V and J calls and clone size are taken from that table; D and trimming were inferred from the DNA. The sample gives a few hundred thousand clones, roughly 86% of which show up once; more than 9% is in the top ten.

Sequencing input: peripheral blood. The receptor was isolated from a woman under 40 with COVID-19, enrolled during active disease. The chain uses TRBV9 and TRBJ2-5; 9 bases align to TRBD2. CDR3 bases: TGTGCCAGCAGCGTAGGAGTAGCGGGAGTGGAAGAGACCCAGTACTTC. Protein: CASSVGVAGVEETQYF.